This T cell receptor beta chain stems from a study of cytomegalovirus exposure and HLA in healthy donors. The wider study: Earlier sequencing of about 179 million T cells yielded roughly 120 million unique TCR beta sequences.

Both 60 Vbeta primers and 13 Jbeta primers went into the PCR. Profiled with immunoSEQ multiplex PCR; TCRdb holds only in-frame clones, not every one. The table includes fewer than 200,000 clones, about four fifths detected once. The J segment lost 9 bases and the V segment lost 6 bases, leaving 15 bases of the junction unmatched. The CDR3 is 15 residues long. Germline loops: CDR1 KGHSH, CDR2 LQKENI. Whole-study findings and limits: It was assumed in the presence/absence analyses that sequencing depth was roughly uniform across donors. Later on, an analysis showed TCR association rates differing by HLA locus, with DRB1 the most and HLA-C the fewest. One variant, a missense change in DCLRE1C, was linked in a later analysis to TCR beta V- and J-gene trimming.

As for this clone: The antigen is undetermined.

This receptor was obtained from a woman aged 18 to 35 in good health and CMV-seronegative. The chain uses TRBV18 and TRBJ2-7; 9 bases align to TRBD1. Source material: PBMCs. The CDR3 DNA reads TGTGCCAGCTCCGAGTACCGGGACAGGGAGGGCCTGCAGTACTTC. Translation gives CASSEYRDREGLQYF.